A single sample is the source of the 27 T cell receptor beta chains below, sequenced in a study of radiotherapy plus CTLA-4 blockade in lung cancer. Using immunoSEQ multiplex PCR, the repertoire was profiled, and TCRdb retains in-frame clones only, with some absent. The sample includes around 120,000 clones, about four fifths of them seen just once. This sample comprised peripheral blood, obtained from a patient treated with radiotherapy plus ipilimumab. Receptor source: a human donor with non-small cell lung cancer who had a partial response to radiotherapy plus ipilimumab.

On this clone itself: Other DNA sequences in the sample encode the same CDR3. The V and J genes are TRBV28 and TRBJ1-2; 7 bases fit TRBD1. The CDR3 length is 12 residues. V lost 6 bases and J lost 4; bases outside the gene matches: 2. Germline CDR1 MDHEN, CDR2 SYDVKM. CDR3 protein: CASSPGGYGYTF. The CDR3 DNA reads TGTGCCAGCAGCCCAGGGGGCTATGGCTACACCTTC.

A note on this clone: Other DNA sequences of this sample code for an identical CDR3. This rearrangement joins TRBV6-1 to TRBJ2-2; no clear D. V dropped 0 bases and J dropped 5 bases, with 4 bases sitting between them. The CDR3 is made up of 13 amino acids. Germline lookup yields CDR1 MNHNS and CDR2 SASEGT. The chain's CDR3 is CASSEALTGELFF. In DNA form, the CDR3 reads TGTGCCAGCAGTGAAGCTCTGACCGGGGAGCTGTTTTTT.

This clone was observed once. This chain connects TRBV5-1 to TRBJ2-5; D perhaps matches TRBD2 (6 bases). The germline gives CDR1 SGHRS, CDR2 YFSETQ. The CDR3 totals 15 residues. The ends were cut back, 4 bases at V and 2 bases at J, with 15 bases in the middle. CDR3 sequence reads: CASSRSSGVQETQYF. The CDR3 region has the DNA TGCGCCAGCAGCAGGTCGTCGGGGGTACAAGAGACCCAGTACTTC.

The chain couples TRBV4-3 to TRBJ1-1, with TRBD1 matching 8 bases. V lost 4 bases to trimming and J lost 1 base; unmatched junction nucleotides: 2. The CDR3 consists of 14 residues. In germline, CDR1 is LGHNA, CDR2 YSLEER. CDR3 coding DNA: TGCGCCAGCAGCCCCGGGACAGGGAACACTGAAGCTTTCTTT. Its translation is CASSPGTGNTEAFF.

This sequence joins TRBV30 and TRBJ2-1, with a possible D match to TRBD1 (5 bases). The V end lost 5 bases, the J end lost 3 bases, and 17 bases lay between the germline ends. The CDR3 covers 15 residues. CDR1 is GTSNPN and CDR2 is SVGIG in the germline V gene (reference sequence). The CDR3 sequence: CAWSKGFQGYNEQFF. The CDR3 DNA reads TGTGCCTGGTCTAAGGGGTTCCAGGGCTACAATGAGCAGTTCTTC.

The chain carries TRBV6-5 and TRBJ2-3; 7 nucleotides line up with TRBD2. Germline assignment: CDR1 MNHEY and CDR2 SVGAGI. The CDR3 covers 16 residues. V dropped 0 bases and J dropped 2; count of bases not matched to a gene: 5. The CDR3 loop reads CASSYSWDYNTDTQYF. In DNA form, the CDR3 reads TGTGCCAGCAGTTACTCGTGGGACTACAACACAGATACGCAGTATTTT.

The chain uses TRBV5-1 and TRBJ1-2, with 7 bases aligning to TRBD1. V lost 1 base and J lost 5; bases outside the gene matches: 8. The CDR3 loop spans 15 amino acids. Germline values: CDR1 SGHRS, CDR2 YFSETQ. The CDR3 region has the DNA TGCGCCAGCAGCTTGAGGTCCGGGACAGCATATGGCTACACCTTC. This gives the protein CASSLRSGTAYGYTF.

V is TRBV7-9 and J is TRBJ1-1; TRBD1 matches at 12 bases. The CDR3 sequence is 18 residues long. Per germline, CDR1 SEHNR and CDR2 FQNEAQ (reference sequence). The junction had 13 bases not matched to a gene; V was cut back by 5 bases and J by 3 bases. The CDR3 loop is CASSPGTGGADFYTEAFF. As DNA, the CDR3 is TGTGCCAGCAGCCCAGGGACAGGGGGCGCGGATTTTTACACTGAAGCTTTCTTT.

The rearrangement links TRBV6-4 to TRBJ1-1; no firm D call. Trimming removed 3 bases from V and 1 base from J, with 6 bases in between. This CDR3 has 13 residues. Germline CDR1 reads MRHNA; CDR2 reads SNTAGT. CDR3 DNA: TGTGCCAGCAGTGATTGGCCGAACACTGAAGCTTTCTTT. Translation: CASSDWPNTEAFF.

The chain recombines TRBV7-9 with TRBJ1-4, with TRBD1 matching 10 bases. J gave up 0 bases and V 3 bases, and 1 base lay outside the gene matches. The CDR3 has 16 residues. The germline V gene encodes CDR1 SEHNR and CDR2 FQNEAQ (reference sequence). The CDR3 nucleotides read TGTGCCAGCAGCTTCGGGACAGGGGCAACTAATGAAAAACTGTTTTTT. It translates to CASSFGTGATNEKLFF.

This chain joins TRBV15 and TRBJ2-1; perhaps TRBD2 as D (6 bases). The CDR3 is 12 residues long. CDR1 is LNHNV and CDR2 is YYDKDF in the germline V gene (reference sequence). Trimming removed 5 bases at V and 9 bases at J, with 11 bases between. CDR3 region: CATSGLAIEQFF. In nucleotides, the CDR3 is TGTGCCACCAGCGGCCTAGCGATTGAGCAGTTCTTC.

This clone came up a few times. The chain uses TRBV7-3 and TRBJ1-5, with 9 nucleotides matching TRBD1. Trimming removed 5 bases from V and 7 bases from J; junction bases left unmatched: 6. This CDR3 contains 14 residues. Germline V gene data show CDR1 as SGHTA and CDR2 as FQGTGA. CDR3 DNA sequence: TGTGCCAGCAGCCAGGGACAGGGACGCCAGCCCCAGCATTTT. As protein: CASSQGQGRQPQHF.

The J gene is TRBJ2-2, the V gene TRBV29-1; 9 bases match TRBD1. Unmatched junction bases numbered 9, after V lost 4 bases and J lost 6 bases. This CDR3 is built from 15 residues. Germline-derived CDR1 and CDR2 are SQVTM and ANQGSEA. CDR3 DNA: TGCAGCGTTGTGGTGGGACAGGGTTTTTCCGGGGAGCTGTTTTTT. It translates to CSVVVGQGFSGELFF.

J is TRBJ2-7 and V is TRBV6-5; unclear D gene. Germline V gives CDR1 MNHEY, CDR2 SVGAGI. V lost 0 bases and J lost 3, with 6 bases in between. The CDR3 loop spans 13 amino acids. CDR3 sequence (DNA): TGTGCCAGCAGTTACTCGAGCAACTACGAGCAGTACTTC. As protein: CASSYSSNYEQYF.

The chain is built from TRBV5-1 and TRBJ2-1, with a tentative D call TRBD1 (5 bases). Between the trimmed V and J ends, which lost 2 bases and 2 bases, there was a span of 11 bases. The CDR3 has 15 amino acids. Germline V CDR1 and CDR2: SGHRS, YFSETQ. The CDR3 loop is CASSLQAIPYNEQFF. The CDR3 coding sequence is TGCGCCAGCAGCTTACAGGCGATACCCTACAATGAGCAGTTCTTC.

V is TRBV6-5 and J is TRBJ1-6; D unresolved. CDR3 length: 15 residues. Trimming took 0 bases from V and 12 from J, leaving 15 bases between them. CDR1 is MNHEY, CDR2 SVGAGI, per germline. CDR3 region: CASSYSTPGQLPLHF. CDR3 bases: TGTGCCAGCAGTTACTCTACCCCTGGGCAGTTACCCCTCCACTTT.

This chain uses TRBV4-1 with TRBJ2-1, with TRBD2 as a possible D gene (6 bases). Trimming removed 0 bases at V and 0 bases at J, with 15 bases between. Germline assignment: CDR1 MGHRA and CDR2 YSYEKL. The CDR3 is 18 residues long. In DNA, the CDR3 is TGCGCCAGCAGCCAAGATTCGCCTCGGGGGAGCTCCTACAATGAGCAGTTCTTC. It codes for CASSQDSPRGSSYNEQFF.

This clone was observed a single time. The chain employs TRBV6-1 and TRBJ2-7; D not certain. The CDR3 is 16 residues long. Germline V gene data show CDR1 as MNHNS and CDR2 as SASEGT. V was pared by 2 bases and J by 3 bases, with 17 bases between. Written as DNA, the CDR3 is TGTGCCAGCAGTGAAAACGTAGTCGGTTATGTCTACGAGCAGTACTTC. Amino acid sequence: CASSENVVGYVYEQYF.

The rearrangement uses TRBV19 and TRBJ2-2; the D gene is possibly TRBD1 (5 bases). CDR1 and CDR2 from the germline V gene are LNHDA and SQIVND (reference sequence). Trimming removed 11 bases from V and 0 bases from J, with 16 bases in between. This CDR3 comprises 15 residues. The CDR3: CASGDGAANTGELFF. Written as DNA, the CDR3 is TGTGCCTCTGGGGATGGGGCAGCGAACACCGGGGAGCTGTTTTTT. Based on the CDR3 plus reference TRBV19 and TRBJ2-2, the full variable domain is DGGITQSPKYLFRKEGQNVTLSCEQNLNHDAMYWYRQDPGQGLRLIYYSQIVNDFQKGDIAEGYSVSREKKESFPLTVTSAQKNPTAFYLCASGDGAANTGELFFGEGSRLTVL.

The chain carries TRBV6-5 and TRBJ1-1; D ambiguous. V was shortened by 7 bases and J by 6 bases, with 12 bases between the two germline ends. CDR3 length equals 12 residues. Germline CDR1 is MNHEY and CDR2 is SVGAGI. The CDR3 nucleotides are TGTGCCAGCACCCCCGACCGGGCTGAAGCTTTCTTT. It codes for CASTPDRAEAFF.

This clone was observed a few times. The chain links TRBV27 to TRBJ2-5; 9 nucleotides match TRBD2. Per the germline V gene, CDR1 is MNHEY and CDR2 is SMNVEV (reference sequence). The CDR3 is 16 amino acids. With V trimmed by 6 bases and J by 5 bases, 13 bases remained unmatched. The CDR3 is CASSGLASRWVETQYF. CDR3 bases: TGTGCCAGCAGCGGACTAGCGTCCCGATGGGTGGAGACCCAGTACTTC.

This clone was observed a few times. The chain joins TRBV7-9 to TRBJ1-3; TRBD1 might be the D (5 bases). Deletions cut 1 base from V and 0 bases from J, with 10 bases between. CDR3 length: 16 amino acids. Germline lookup yields CDR1 SEHNR and CDR2 FQNEAQ (reference sequence). The CDR3 bases are TGTGCCAGCAGCTTAGTGGGGGGTTCCTCTGGAAACACCATATATTTT. Translation: CASSLVGGSSGNTIYF.

V is TRBV5-1 and J is TRBJ1-2, with 7 bases fitting TRBD1. Germline CDR1 reads SGHRS; CDR2 reads YFSETQ. Trimming took 4 bases from V and 1 from J; bases not matched to a gene: 7. This CDR3 has 15 residues. CDR3: CASSASRGINYGYTF. The CDR3, as DNA: TGCGCCAGCAGCGCGAGCAGGGGGATTAACTATGGCTACACCTTC.

There are a few counts of this clone. The V gene is TRBV7-2, the J gene TRBJ2-1, with 11 bases identical to TRBD2. Germline CDR1 SGHTA, CDR2 FQGNSA. V gave up 4 bases and J gave up 7 bases; unmatched junction bases: 6. This CDR3 comprises 15 residues. CDR3 region: CASSYSGRVGNEQFF. The CDR3 region has the DNA TGTGCCAGCAGCTATAGCGGGAGGGTCGGGAATGAGCAGTTCTTC. Using reference TRBV7-2 and TRBJ2-1 for the parts outside the CDR3, the full variable domain is GAGVSQSPSNKVTEKGKDVELRCDPISGHTALYWYRQSLGQGLEFLIYFQGNSAPDKSGLPSDRFSAERTGGSVSTLTIQRTQQEDSAVYLCASSYSGRVGNEQFFGPGTRLTVL.

This clone has only one observation. The V and J genes are TRBV7-9 and TRBJ2-3; no firm D call. The length of the CDR3 is 13 residues. The germline V gene encodes CDR1 SEHNR and CDR2 FQNEAQ (reference sequence). Trimming left V 5 bases short and J 1 base short, with 7 bases between. The CDR3 bases are TGTGCCAGCAGCCCGATAGGCACAGATACGCAGTATTTT. Protein product: CASSPIGTDTQYF. Supplemented by reference TRBV7-9 and TRBJ2-3, the full variable domain reads DTGVSQNPRHKITKRGQNVTFRCDPISEHNRLYWYRQTLGQGPEFLTYFQNEAQLEKSRLLSDRFSAERPKGSFSTLEIQRTEQGDSAMYLCASSPIGTDTQYFGPGTRLTVL.

This chain links TRBV28 with TRBJ1-2, with a tentative D call TRBD1 (6 bases). The V gene's germline CDR1 is MDHEN and CDR2 SYDVKM. Trimming removed 5 bases from V and 3 bases from J, with 22 bases in between. CDR3 length: 17 amino acids. CDR3 residues: CASSPGQLSGLYYGYTF. CDR3 nucleotides: TGTGCCAGCAGTCCCGGACAGCTTTCGGGCCTTTACTATGGCTACACCTTC.

This clone occurred a few times. V is TRBV6-1 and J is TRBJ1-2, with 8 bases lining up with TRBD1. V shed 5 bases and J 2 bases; nucleotides not matched to a gene: 1. Germline CDR1 is MNHNS and CDR2 is SASEGT. This CDR3 has 13 amino acids. The CDR3 coding sequence is TGTGCCAGCAGTCGACAGGGGAACTATGGCTACACCTTC. Translating it yields CASSRQGNYGYTF.